Below, 3 T cell receptor beta chains from the same sample are listed, as sequenced in a study of T cells in tumors after PD-1 blockade (dated by TCRdb to between 2018 and 2021). The sample's time point label, decoded: before anti-PD-1 therapy. The library relied on the immunoSEQ multiplex PCR assay. Imported from immuneACCESS, the table was reduced by TCRdb to in-frame sequences with V and J called. These copies leave out some clones; in studies compared against another copy, an unresolved V gene accounts for under half, and the cause of the remainder is not known. The sample table lists around 50,000 clones, about four fifths of them with a count of one. The ten largest account for approximately 15% of the sample. Sequencing used PBMCs, obtained before anti-PD-1 treatment. The receptors originated from a human donor with basal cell carcinoma.

This chain connects TRBV29-1 to TRBJ2-7, with 8 bases aligning to TRBD2. Germline V gene lookup returns CDR1 SQVTM and CDR2 ANQGSEA. The CDR3 extends over 15 amino acids. V was pared by 0 bases and J by 1 base, with 5 bases of the junction left unmatched. CDR3 DNA sequence: TGCAGCGTTGAAGATCGGATAGCGGGGTCCTACGAGCAGTACTTC. Protein: CSVEDRIAGSYEQYF.

CDR3 nucleotide sequence: TGTGCCAGCAGTTTTATTTTGCGGGACAGGCTGCACGAGCAGTACTTC. Protein: CASSFILRDRLHEQYF. The genes are TRBV28 and TRBJ2-7; TRBD1 aligns across 8 bases. With 3 bases clipped from V and 5 bases from J, the junction kept 12 bases outside the gene matches. Per germline, CDR1 MDHEN and CDR2 SYDVKM. CDR3 length: 16 residues.

This chain uses TRBV15 with TRBJ1-2; D is undetermined. Trimming took off 3 bases at V and 4 bases at J, with 3 bases between the two ends. CDR1 is LNHNV, CDR2 YYDKDF, per germline (reference sequence). CDR3 length: 11 amino acids. The CDR3 loop reads CATSSGYGYTF. CDR3 DNA sequence: TGTGCCACCAGCAGCGGCTATGGCTACACCTTC.